This T cell receptor beta chain was identified in a study of T cells after yellow fever vaccination. Study at large: When fractions had low cell numbers, they were prepared with SMART-Seq v4 Ultra Low Input.

TCRdb used MiXCR to reprocess the 5' RACE reads, holding one entry per CDR3 protein. The sample carries 250,000 or so distinct CDR3 sequences, 6.9% recorded once. The V and J ends lost 6 bases and 8 bases, in that order; junction bases with no gene match: 14. The CDR3 is made up of 15 amino acids. Germline V lookup: CDR1 DFQATT, CDR2 SNEGSKA (reference sequence). Comment on this clonotype: Its target is unknown.

Study-level points and caveats: The secondary response was weaker, and its peak arrived faster, on day 5 versus 15. Only a small proportion of the clonotypes turned up in both the CD4 and the CD8 compartments, likely arising from convergent recombination. Most clones from primary vaccination were detected again post-booster (approximately 96% CD4, 88% CD8).

This receptor was taken from a man aged 30 to 39 who received the YFV17D yellow fever vaccine. The input for sequencing was CD4+ T cells sorted from PBMCs, taken 15 days after the yellow fever booster vaccination. The V and J genes are TRBV20-1 and TRBJ2-1, with TRBD2 matching 9 bases. The CDR3 sequence is CSAKPLAGSGDEQFF. The CDR3 nucleotides read TGCAGTGCAAAACCTCTAGCGGGAAGTGGCGATGAGCAGTTCTTC.